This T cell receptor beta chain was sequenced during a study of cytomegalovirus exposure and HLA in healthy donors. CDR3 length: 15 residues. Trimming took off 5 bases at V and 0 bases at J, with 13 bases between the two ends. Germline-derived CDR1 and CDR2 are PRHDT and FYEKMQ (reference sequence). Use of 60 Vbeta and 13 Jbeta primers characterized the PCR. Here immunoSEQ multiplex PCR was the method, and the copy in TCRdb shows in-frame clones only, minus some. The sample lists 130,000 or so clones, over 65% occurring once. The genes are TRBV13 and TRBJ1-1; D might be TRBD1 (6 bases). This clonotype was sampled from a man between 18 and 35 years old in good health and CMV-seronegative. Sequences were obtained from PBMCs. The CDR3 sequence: CASSQWDTLNTEAFF. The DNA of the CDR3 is TGTGCCAGCAGCCAATGGGACACCTTGAACACTGAAGCTTTCTTT.